The 19 T cell receptor beta chains listed next were all sequenced from one sample in a study of early stage breast cancer tumors. Here immunoSEQ multiplex PCR was the method, and the copy in TCRdb shows in-frame clones only, minus some. The sample lists some 48,000 clones; roughly 83% were seen once. The source material was blood. Receptors were obtained from a person aged 45-65 years with breast cancer.

The J gene is TRBJ1-3, the V gene TRBV5-4; unclear D gene. CDR1 is SGHNT and CDR2 is YYREEE in the germline V gene (reference sequence). Between the trimmed V and J ends, which lost 2 bases and 0 bases, there was a span of 9 bases. The CDR3 consists of 15 residues. CDR3 loop: CASSLSQTSGNTIYF. The DNA of the CDR3 is TGTGCCAGCAGCTTAAGTCAAACCTCTGGAAACACCATATATTTT.

This clone was seen a handful of times. This rearrangement joins TRBV29-1 to TRBJ2-7; D uncertain. V lost 4 bases, J lost 1 base, and 8 bases lay in between. CDR3 size: 12 residues. Germline V gene lookup returns CDR1 SQVTM and CDR2 ANQGSEA. In nucleotides, the CDR3 is TGCAGCGTTGCTGGGGTTTCCTACGAGCAGTACTTC. This translates into CSVAGVSYEQYF.

The V gene is TRBV11-3, the J gene TRBJ1-6; weak D call: TRBD1 (5 bases). V lost 5 bases to trimming and J lost 10 bases, with 18 bases between them. CDR3 length: 15 residues. The germline V gene has CDR1 SGHNT and CDR2 YENEEA. CDR3 loop: CASSLSFGSGSPLHF. The CDR3 coding sequence is TGTGCCAGCAGCCTTAGCTTCGGGTCAGGGTCACCCCTCCACTTT.

V is TRBV19 and J is TRBJ1-3; D possibly corresponds to TRBD1 (5 bases). CDR1 and CDR2 (germline): LNHDA, SQIVND (reference sequence). V gave up 7 bases and J gave up 2 bases, with 12 bases separating them. The CDR3 length is 14 residues. This CDR3 is CASTDSGAGNTIYF. The DNA of the CDR3 is TGTGCCAGTACCGACTCGGGGGCTGGAAACACCATATATTTT.

This chain uses TRBV18 with TRBJ2-7, with 9 bases aligning to TRBD2. Germline assignment: CDR1 KGHSH and CDR2 LQKENI. This CDR3 has 16 amino acids. Trimming removed 3 bases from V and 2 bases from J; junction bases left unmatched: 8. The CDR3 protein is CASSPTFLAGPYEQYF. DNA for the CDR3: TGTGCCAGCTCACCGACCTTTCTAGCGGGACCCTACGAGCAGTACTTC.

This chain links TRBV7-2 with TRBJ2-2; the D gene is possibly TRBD2 (6 bases). V lost 3 bases, J lost 3 bases, and 11 bases lay in between. Germline V lookup: CDR1 SGHTA, CDR2 FQGNSA. CDR3 size: 15 residues. This CDR3 is CASSFRDSYTGELFF. DNA of the CDR3: TGTGCCAGCAGCTTCCGGGACTCCTACACCGGGGAGCTGTTTTTT.

The chain links TRBV5-1 to TRBJ2-4; D might be TRBD1 or TRBD2, each matching 6 bases. The CDR3 sequence is 16 residues long. Germline V gene sequence: CDR1 SGHRS, CDR2 YFSETQ. V lost 3 bases and J 1 base, leaving 14 bases between the germline ends. CDR3 nucleotide sequence: TGCGCCAGCAGCTCAGGGGAGGTGAGGGCCAAAAACATTCAGTACTTC. This translates into CASSSGEVRAKNIQYF.

This clone was observed a handful of times. This chain joins TRBV10-1 and TRBJ2-7, with D tentatively TRBD2 (5 bases). Looked up from germline, CDR1 is WNHNN and CDR2 is SYGVQD (reference sequence). V lost 4 bases and J 4 bases, leaving 8 bases between the germline ends. This CDR3 region has 12 residues. CDR3 residues: CASSGGPYEQYF. The CDR3 coding sequence is TGCGCCAGCAGTGGCGGGCCGTACGAGCAGTACTTC.

The V gene is TRBV19, the J gene TRBJ1-1, with 8 bases matching TRBD1. CDR1 and CDR2 from the germline V gene are LNHDA and SQIVND (reference sequence). The V segment lost 9 bases and the J segment 10 bases; nucleotides outside the gene matches: 10. The CDR3 has 12 amino acids. Here the CDR3 reads CASDRDRSGAFF. The DNA of the CDR3 is TGTGCCAGCGACAGGGACAGGTCGGGAGCTTTCTTT.

CDR3 protein: CASSVGTGLMTDTQYF. As DNA, the CDR3 is TGTGCCAGCAGCGTAGGAACAGGGTTAATGACAGATACGCAGTATTTT. This rearrangement joins TRBV9 to TRBJ2-3; D may be TRBD1 (6 bases). Trimming cost V 0 bases and J 3 bases, with 14 bases left between them. The CDR3 has 16 residues. Germline assignment: CDR1 SGDLS and CDR2 YYNGEE.

V gene TRBV9 combines with J gene TRBJ2-7; D is possibly TRBD2 (6 bases). V was trimmed by 2 bases and J by 2 bases, leaving 17 bases between them. Germline V gene data show CDR1 as SGDLS and CDR2 as YYNGEE. The CDR3 totals 16 residues. As DNA, the CDR3 is TGTGCCAGCAGCGTGGGTGCTACGGCGGGAACCTACGAGCAGTACTTC. Protein product: CASSVGATAGTYEQYF.

The CDR3 is CASSVVGANTDTQYF. CDR3 sequence (DNA): TGTGCCAGCAGCGTAGTGGGGGCTAACACAGATACGCAGTATTTT. This sequence joins TRBV9 and TRBJ2-3; D possibly corresponds to TRBD1 (6 bases). Trimming took off 0 bases at V and 2 bases at J, with 10 bases between the two ends. The germline V gene encodes CDR1 SGDLS and CDR2 YYNGEE. The CDR3 totals 15 residues.

The V call is TRBV2, the J call TRBJ2-3; no firm D call. V was cut by 7 bases and J by 0 bases, with 5 bases left in between. The CDR3 has 12 residues. Germline lookup yields CDR1 SNHLY and CDR2 FYNNEI. The DNA for the CDR3 is TGTGCCAGCACTGCTAGCACAGATACGCAGTATTTT. Its translation is CASTASTDTQYF.

This rearrangement joins TRBV7-9 to TRBJ2-7; 8 bases agree with TRBD1. V lost 1 base and J lost 13; bases outside the gene matches: 6. The V gene's germline CDR1 is SEHNR and CDR2 FQNEAQ (reference sequence). The CDR3 has 12 amino acids. The CDR3 coding sequence is TGTGCCAGCAGCTTAGAGAGGGACAGGACATACTTC. It is translated as CASSLERDRTYF.

This clone was recorded a few times. The chain uses TRBV18 and TRBJ1-1, with D possibly matching TRBD1 (6 bases). This CDR3 contains 12 residues. The V gene lost 6 bases and the J gene lost 7 bases, with 12 bases spanning the gap. The germline V gene encodes CDR1 KGHSH and CDR2 LQKENI. The CDR3 here is CASSNTGSEAFF. As DNA, the CDR3 is TGTGCCAGCTCTAACACAGGGAGTGAAGCTTTCTTT.

The chain joins TRBV19 to TRBJ1-5, with D hard to call. Germline lookup yields CDR1 LNHDA and CDR2 SQIVND (reference sequence). The CDR3 has 13 amino acids. V lost 7 bases, J lost 4 bases, and 11 bases lay in between. CDR3 region: CASKLGWNQPQHF. The CDR3 nucleotides are TGTGCCAGTAAACTGGGATGGAATCAGCCCCAGCATTTT.

The genes are TRBV7-6 and TRBJ2-1, with D maybe TRBD2 (6 bases). Germline V lookup: CDR1 SGHVS, CDR2 FNYEAQ. The CDR3 is 18 residues long. V lost 5 bases, J lost 2 bases, and 22 bases lay in between. CDR3: CASSATNPTRGAYNEQFF. CDR3 DNA: TGTGCCAGCAGCGCCACCAACCCGACTCGCGGGGCCTACAATGAGCAGTTCTTC.

The chain has TRBV27 and TRBJ2-3; D possibly corresponds to TRBD2 (7 bases). Trimming shortened V by 2 bases and J by 4 bases, and 16 bases separated the two germline ends. The CDR3 covers 16 residues. The germline V gene has CDR1 MNHEY and CDR2 SMNVEV (reference sequence). CDR3 sequence reads: CASSLGGANHADTQYF. The DNA of the CDR3 is TGTGCCAGCAGTTTAGGGGGGGCCAATCACGCAGATACGCAGTATTTT.

This chain uses TRBV4-3 with TRBJ2-5; weak D call: TRBD2 (6 bases). The CDR3 extends over 16 amino acids. CDR1 LGHNA and CDR2 YSLEER come from the germline V gene. Trimming took 0 bases from V and 2 from J, leaving 13 bases between them. For the CDR3, the DNA is TGCGCCAGCAGCCAAGAAAGATACCGGGGGCAAGAGACCCAGTACTTC. Residues: CASSQERYRGQETQYF.